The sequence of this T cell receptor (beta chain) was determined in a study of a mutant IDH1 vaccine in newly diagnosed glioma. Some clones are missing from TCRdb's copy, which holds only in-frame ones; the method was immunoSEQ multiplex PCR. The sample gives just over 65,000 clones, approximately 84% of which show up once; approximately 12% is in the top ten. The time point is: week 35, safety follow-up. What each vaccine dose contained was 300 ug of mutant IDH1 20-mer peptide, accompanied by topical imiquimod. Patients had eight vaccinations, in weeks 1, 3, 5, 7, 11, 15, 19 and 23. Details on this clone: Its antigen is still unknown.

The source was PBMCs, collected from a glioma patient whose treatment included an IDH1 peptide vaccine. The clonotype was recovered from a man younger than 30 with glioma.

CDR3 in amino acids: CASTLFLGTEAFF. CDR3 bases: TGTGCCAGCACCCTGTTCTTGGGGACTGAAGCTTTCTTT. The genes are TRBV2 and TRBJ1-1; D remains unclear. The V gene's germline CDR1 is SNHLY and CDR2 FYNNEI. Trimming left V 7 bases short and J 5 bases short, with 14 bases between. There are 13 residues in the CDR3.